A selection of T cell receptor beta chains follows, all from one sample in a study of control samples from healthy donors and cancer patients. Repertoires were generated with immunoSEQ multiplex PCR, while TCRdb's copy carries only in-frame clones and drops some. Among around 100,000 clones, roughly 90% were seen once, and the ten largest hold 2.5% to 3.5%. The specimen was blood. These TCRs come from a human donor in good health. The donor label of this sample is uncertain. Both conserved end residues are part of each CDR3. A D gene is named only where the DNA matches it firmly. Not every row has a clone size; where given, it reads once, few, many or a size class.

V	J	D	length	size	DNA	CDR3
TRBV28	TRBJ2-7	NA	15	NA	TGTGCCAGCAGTCCTAGCAGGGGCCTGTCCTACGAGCAGTACTTC	CASSPSRGLSYEQYF
TRBV6-5	TRBJ2-5	TRBD2	14	NA	TGTGCCAGCAGTCGAGCGGGGGGTCAAGAGACCCAGTACTTC	CASSRAGGQETQYF
TRBV28	TRBJ1-6	TRBD1	17	NA	TGTGCCAGCAGTTTCCTCGACAGGGGGCTGTATAATTCACCCCTCCACTTT	CASSFLDRGLYNSPLHF
TRBV5-1	TRBJ2-2	NA	13	NA	TGCGCCAGCAGCTTCGGAGCCACCGGGGAGCTGTTTTTT	CASSFGATGELFF
TRBV2	TRBJ1-2	NA	13	NA	TGTGCCAGCAGTGAGAAACAGACGTATGGCTACACCTTC	CASSEKQTYGYTF
TRBV7-9	TRBJ1-5	NA	15	few	TGTGCCAGCAGCTTACAAGGCGGCGGCAATCAGCCCCAGCATTTT	CASSLQGGGNQPQHF
TRBV12-3/TRBV12-4	TRBJ1-1	NA	13	NA	TGTGCCAGCAGTTTGATTGGGGACACTGAAGCTTTCTTT	CASSLIGDTEAFF
TRBV12-5	TRBJ1-4	NA	21	NA	TGTGCTAGTGGTTTGGTACTCCCCCTCCTGACAGGCTCCCCAACTAATGAAAAACTGTTTTTT	CASGLVLPLLTGSPTNEKLFF
TRBV24-1	TRBJ1-2	NA	13	NA	TGTGCCACTCGATGGGGACGGACCTATGGCTACACCTTC	CATRWGRTYGYTF
TRBV5-1	TRBJ2-6	NA	18	NA	TGCGCCAGCAGCTTGGCTCTATTGATAAACTCTGGGGCCAACGTCCTGACTTTC	CASSLALLINSGANVLTF
TRBV7-8	TRBJ2-1	NA	15	NA	TGTGCCAGCAGCTTAGAAGGCACGTCATTAAATGAGCAGTTCTTC	CASSLEGTSLNEQFF
TRBV6-5	TRBJ1-2	TRBD1	15	NA	TGTGCCAGCATGACAACCGGACAGGGGAACTATGGCTACACCTTC	CASMTTGQGNYGYTF
TRBV3-1/TRBV3-2	TRBJ1-3	NA	15	NA	TGTGCCAGCAGCCAAGCGGGGACGGCTGGAAACACCATATATTTT	CASSQAGTAGNTIYF
TRBV7-2	TRBJ1-2	NA	13	once	TGTGCCAGCAGCTTAGGGACTACTTCTGGCTACACCTTC	CASSLGTTSGYTF
TRBV3-1/TRBV3-2	TRBJ2-3	NA	12	few	TGTGCCAGCAGTCACAGGGAAGATACGCAGTATTTT	CASSHREDTQYF
TRBV19	TRBJ1-1	TRBD1	12	NA	TGTGCCAGTAGTCCCGGGACAGCGGAAGCTTTCTTT	CASSPGTAEAFF
TRBV5-4	TRBJ1-1	NA	16	NA	TGTGCCAGCAGCATTCCAGGGAGGGGGACGAACACTGAAGCTTTCTTT	CASSIPGRGTNTEAFF
TRBV9	TRBJ1-2	NA	13	NA	TGTGCCAGCAGCGCGGACAATTACTATGGCTACACCTTC	CASSADNYYGYTF
TRBV5-1	TRBJ1-4	NA	13	NA	TGCGCCAGCAGCTTGAAGACTAATGAAAAACTGTTTTTT	CASSLKTNEKLFF
TRBV5-3	TRBJ1-2	TRBD1	16	few	TGTGCCAGAAGCCCATGGACAGGGGGCGCCTTGAAGGGCTACACCTTC	CARSPWTGGALKGYTF
TRBV5-1	TRBJ1-1	NA	15	NA	TGCGCCAGCAGCTTGGTCGGGGGGCCGAACACTGAAGCTTTCTTT	CASSLVGGPNTEAFF
TRBV25-1	TRBJ1-6	TRBD1	15	NA	TGTGCCAGCAGTGTCCCGGGGACAGTGGCTTCACCCCTCCACTTT	CASSVPGTVASPLHF
TRBV12-3/TRBV12-4	TRBJ1-2	NA	12	NA	TGTGCCAGCAGTCTCCTTAACTATGGCTACACCTTC	CASSLLNYGYTF
TRBV5-1	TRBJ1-1	NA	14	NA	TGCGCCAGCAGCTTTGGGAGTGTGAACACTGAAGCTTTCTTT	CASSFGSVNTEAFF
TRBV6-1	TRBJ1-5	TRBD1	18	NA	TGTGCCAGCAGTGGACCGGGACAGGGGTTACTAGGCAATCAGCCCCAGCATTTT	CASSGPGQGLLGNQPQHF
TRBV6-1	TRBJ2-1	NA	18	NA	TGTGCCAGCAGTGTATTTCGTCGTGGTAGCTCTTCCTACAATGAGCAGTTCTTC	CASSVFRRGSSSYNEQFF
TRBV12-5	TRBJ1-4	NA	19	NA	TGTGCTAGTGGTTTGGGTTTCGAGGAGCCCCAGGCAACTAATGAAAAACTGTTTTTT	CASGLGFEEPQATNEKLFF
TRBV19	TRBJ2-3	TRBD1	14	NA	TGTGCCAGTAGTATCCCGACAGGGTCAGATACGCAGTATTTT	CASSIPTGSDTQYF
TRBV11-3	TRBJ2-1	NA	12	NA	TGTGCCAGCAGCCAAACCCACAATGAGCAGTTCTTC	CASSQTHNEQFF
TRBV29-1	TRBJ2-5	TRBD2	15	NA	TGCAGCGTTGTTGCTAGCGGGGGCCGGATAGTTACCCAGTACTTC	CSVVASGGRIVTQYF
TRBV27	TRBJ2-3	NA	15	NA	TGTGCCAGCAGTTTTGGAGGGGGGGCTACCGGTACGCAGTATTTT	CASSFGGGATGTQYF
TRBV19	TRBJ2-1	NA	13	NA	TGTGCCAGTAGTATCCAGGGGAAGTATGAGCAGTTCTTC	CASSIQGKYEQFF
TRBV4-2	TRBJ2-1	NA	14	NA	TGTGCCAGCAGCCAAGAGGGTTCCTACAATGAGCAGTTCTTC	CASSQEGSYNEQFF
TRBV6-6	TRBJ2-7	NA	13	NA	TGTGCCAGCAGAGGGGCAGCATCCTACGAGCAGTACTTC	CASRGAASYEQYF
TRBV19	TRBJ2-1	NA	14	NA	TGTGCCAGTAGTATTGCTTGGGTCTACAATGAGCAGTTCTTC	CASSIAWVYNEQFF
TRBV11-2	TRBJ1-6	TRBD1	15	NA	TGTGCCAGCAGTGCAAGGGGACAGATAAATTCACCCCTCCACTTT	CASSARGQINSPLHF
TRBV10-1	TRBJ1-3	TRBD1	14	NA	TGCGCCAGCAGTGAGACGACAGGGGCGACCACCATATATTTT	CASSETTGATTIYF
TRBV5-1	TRBJ2-5	NA	14	once	TGCGCCAGCACCCCGGAGGGAGACGGCGAGACCCAGTACTTC	CASTPEGDGETQYF
TRBV9	TRBJ2-3	TRBD2	18	NA	TGTGCCAGCAGCGCAACGCTCGGGGGGGCGTCAATCACAGATACGCAGTATTTT	CASSATLGGASITDTQYF
TRBV12-5	TRBJ2-1	NA	12	NA	TGTGCTAGTGGTCGGGGAGAGGGCCAGCAGTTCTTC	CASGRGEGQQFF
TRBV10-3	TRBJ2-6	TRBD1	18	NA	TGTGCCACCGGGAGGAGGGACAGGGGAGCGATAGGGGCCAACGTCCTGACTTTC	CATGRRDRGAIGANVLTF
TRBV14	TRBJ1-2	NA	14	NA	TGTGCCAGCAGCCCTTGGACACTCAACTATGGCTACACCTTC	CASSPWTLNYGYTF
TRBV6-5	TRBJ2-1	NA	15	NA	TGTGCCAGCAGTTCCCTGACTCGGGGAAGGAATGAGCAGTTCTTC	CASSSLTRGRNEQFF
TRBV6-5	TRBJ1-4	NA	16	once	TGTGCCAGCAGTTACTCTTTCGGACAGTTGAATGAAAAACTGTTTTTT	CASSYSFGQLNEKLFF
TRBV5-8	TRBJ2-1	NA	17	NA	TGTGCCAGCAGCTTGGAGCTTGGGGAGGGGGCTTACAATGAGCAGTTCTTC	CASSLELGEGAYNEQFF
TRBV6-2/TRBV6-3	TRBJ1-1	NA	13	NA	TGTGCCAGCAGTTATCGCAGGGTGTCAGAAGCTTTCTTT	CASSYRRVSEAFF
TRBV6-5	TRBJ1-5	TRBD1	15	NA	TGTGCCAGCAGCGGAACAGGGGAGAGCAATCAGCCCCAGCATTTT	CASSGTGESNQPQHF
TRBV7-2	TRBJ2-1	TRBD1	13	NA	TGTGCCAGCAGCAGGGGGCCTTACAATGAGCAGTTCTTC	CASSRGPYNEQFF
TRBV5-1	TRBJ1-1	TRBD1	13	NA	TGCGCCAGCAGCGGATCAGGGGGTACTGAAGCTTTCTTT	CASSGSGGTEAFF
TRBV11-2	TRBJ2-2	TRBD1	14	NA	TGTGCCAGCAGCCGACAGGGCGCGATCGGGGAGCTGTTTTTT	CASSRQGAIGELFF
TRBV18	TRBJ1-1	TRBD1	14	NA	TGTGCCAGCTCACCTGGACAGGGTGTAACTGAAGCTTTCTTT	CASSPGQGVTEAFF
TRBV9	TRBJ1-2	NA	15	NA	TGTGCCAGCAGCGTAGCTTTAGACCCGTACAATGGCCACACCTTC	CASSVALDPYNGHTF
TRBV12-3/TRBV12-4	TRBJ1-1	NA	12	NA	TGTGCCAGCAGTTTAGTTGGGGGGTCATCTTTCTTT	CASSLVGGSSFF
TRBV6-6	TRBJ1-1	TRBD1	14	NA	TGTGCCAGCAGTGACAGGGGCTTGGACACTGAAGCTTTCTTT	CASSDRGLDTEAFF